Below, 21 T cell receptor beta chains from the same sample are listed, as sequenced in a study of shared clonotypes between healthy human individuals. The repertoire was sequenced with immunoSEQ multiplex PCR; TCRdb's copy has only in-frame clones and lacks some. The sample records around 2.3 million clones, approximately 96% being singletons. Sequencing was carried out using naive CD4+ T cells sorted from blood. Documented subset: CD45RA+ positively selected. Receptor source: a man aged 18 to 35 in good health.

CDR3 nucleotides: TGTGCCAGCAGTGGGGGGGACAGCCACTATGGCTACACCTTC. Amino acids: CASSGGDSHYGYTF. The V gene is TRBV25-1, the J gene TRBJ1-2; 7 bases are a match to TRBD1. The V and J ends lost 4 bases and 3 bases, in that order; junction bases with no gene match: 5. The germline V gene has CDR1 MGHDK and CDR2 SYGVNS. The CDR3 has 14 amino acids.

Here the CDR3 reads CAIKGGSNEKLFF. DNA for the CDR3: TGTGCCATCAAAGGAGGGTCAAATGAAAAACTGTTTTTT. The rearrangement joins TRBV10-3 to TRBJ1-4; D uncertain. V lost 7 bases, J lost 5 bases, and 11 bases lay in between. Germline V gene sequence: CDR1 ENHRY, CDR2 SYGVKD. The length of the CDR3 is 13 residues.

Here the CDR3 reads CASSPTLQGAEAFF. Written as DNA, the CDR3 is TGTGCCAGCAGCCCTACTTTACAGGGAGCTGAAGCTTTCTTT. The chain is built from TRBV9 and TRBJ1-1, with D perhaps matching TRBD1 (6 bases). CDR3 size: 14 residues. The ends were cut back, 4 bases at V and 6 bases at J, with 16 bases in the middle. The germline V gene has CDR1 SGDLS and CDR2 YYNGEE.

For this clone: Other DNA variants within this sample encode the same CDR3. The genes are TRBV30 and TRBJ2-1; D might be TRBD1 (6 bases). V lost 0 bases to trimming and J lost 9 bases, with 6 bases between them. From germline, CDR1 is GTSNPN and CDR2 SVGIG (reference sequence). This CDR3 is 11 amino acids long. Written as DNA, the CDR3 is TGTGCCTGGAGTGTAGGGGGTGAGCAGTTCTTC. Amino acids: CAWSVGGEQFF.

V and J are TRBV6-6 and TRBJ1-4, with D hard to call. Between the trimmed V and J ends, which lost 4 bases and 6 bases, there was a span of 15 bases. The CDR3 spans 15 residues. Germline V gene sequence: CDR1 MNHNY, CDR2 SVGAGI (reference sequence). CDR3 protein: CASSFATDYDEKLFF. CDR3 in DNA: TGTGCCAGCAGTTTCGCGACGGATTACGATGAAAAACTGTTTTTT.

Details on this clone: One end of the junction is discordant with germline, which a read error may explain. J is TRBJ2-5 and V is TRBV11-2; D perhaps matches TRBD1 (6 bases). The CDR3 sequence is 13 residues long. Germline CDR1 and CDR2: SGHAT and FQNNGV. In DNA form, the CDR3 reads TGTGCCAGCAGCTTAGGTAACGGACAGCCGGAGGACTTC. It is translated as CASSLGNGQPEDF.

This chain links TRBV5-1 with TRBJ2-7; 11 bases fit TRBD2. Germline CDR1 is SGHRS and CDR2 is YFSETQ. This CDR3 has 16 residues. V shed 4 bases and J 2 bases; nucleotides not matched to a gene: 8. The CDR3 DNA follows: TGCGCCAGCAGCCCTAACGGACTAGCGGGCCCCTACGAGCAGTACTTC. Its translation is CASSPNGLAGPYEQYF.

This clone has a single count. This chain links TRBV11-2 with TRBJ2-7, with TRBD1 matching 11 bases. Germline V gene sequence: CDR1 SGHAT, CDR2 FQNNGV. The CDR3 consists of 15 residues. V dropped 2 bases and J dropped 6; count of bases not matched to a gene: 6. The chain's CDR3 is CASSLQTGTGGEQYF. DNA of the CDR3: TGTGCCAGCAGCTTACAGACTGGGACAGGGGGCGAGCAGTACTTC.

V usage is TRBV9 and J usage is TRBJ1-5; D is possibly TRBD1 (5 bases). CDR1 is SGDLS and CDR2 is YYNGEE in the germline V gene. CDR3 size: 14 residues. Trimming pared 0 bases from V and 9 bases from J, leaving 13 bases between. CDR3 sequence: CASSVGGESGPQHF. CDR3 bases: TGTGCCAGCAGCGTAGGGGGGGAGAGTGGGCCCCAGCATTTT.

The genes are TRBV7-2 and TRBJ2-5; D possibly matches TRBD1 or TRBD2 (5 bases each). The CDR3 spans 13 residues. The V gene lost 4 bases and the J gene lost 7 bases, with 13 bases spanning the gap. The V gene's germline CDR1 is SGHTA and CDR2 FQGNSA. CDR3 loop: CASSSDRGGTQYF. DNA of the CDR3: TGTGCCAGCAGCTCGGACCGGGGCGGGACCCAGTACTTC.

The J gene is TRBJ2-3, the V gene TRBV28, with 8 nucleotides matching TRBD2. Germline CDR1 reads MDHEN; CDR2 reads SYDVKM. This CDR3 has 13 amino acids. CDR3 in DNA: TGTGCAAGCGGGGGACCCAGCACAGATACGCAGTATTTT. It specifies CASGGPSTDTQYF.

The chain combines TRBV15 with TRBJ2-5; 9 bases fit TRBD2. The V gene's germline CDR1 is LNHNV and CDR2 YYDKDF (reference sequence). Trimming at V came to 1 base and at J to 9 bases, leaving 12 bases not matched to a gene. This CDR3 comprises 16 residues. CDR3 bases: TGTGCCACCAGCAGAGCGGTAGTAGCGGGGGCCCCGGCCCAGTACTTC. Amino acids: CATSRAVVAGAPAQYF.

V and J are TRBV10-3 and TRBJ2-3; 9 bases map to TRBD2. The CDR3 totals 14 residues. With V trimmed by 10 bases and J by 4 bases, 9 bases remained unmatched. The germline V gene encodes CDR1 ENHRY and CDR2 SYGVKD. The DNA of the CDR3 is TGTGCCACGACAATAGCGGGAGCTGCAGATACGCAGTATTTT. Translation gives CATTIAGAADTQYF.

V gene TRBV30 combines with J gene TRBJ2-4, with D perhaps matching TRBD2 (6 bases). This CDR3 contains 15 residues. Trimming cost V 5 bases and J 0 bases, with 14 bases left between them. Germline V gives CDR1 GTSNPN, CDR2 SVGIG (reference sequence). CDR3 residues: CAWSTGGAAKNIQYF. CDR3 bases: TGTGCCTGGTCCACCGGGGGAGCAGCCAAAAACATTCAGTACTTC.

CDR3 residues: CASSQDLLVAGELFF. DNA for the CDR3: TGCGCCAGCAGCCAAGATCTACTAGTGGCCGGGGAGCTGTTTTTT. V and J are TRBV4-3 and TRBJ2-2; D is possibly TRBD2 (5 bases). The CDR3 covers 15 residues. V shed 0 bases and J shed 6 bases, with 11 bases lying between them. Germline V gives CDR1 LGHNA, CDR2 YSLEER.

This chain connects TRBV18 to TRBJ2-1, with D perhaps TRBD2 (6 bases). V lost 3 bases, J lost 8 bases, and 14 bases lay in between. CDR1 KGHSH and CDR2 LQKENI come from the germline V gene. The CDR3 is made up of 14 amino acids. CDR3: CASSPRDFTDEQFF. The CDR3 nucleotides read TGTGCCAGCTCACCCCGGGACTTCACCGATGAGCAGTTCTTC. The entire variable domain, with the rest obtained from reference TRBV18 and TRBJ2-1, is as follows: NAGVMQNPRHLVRRRGQEARLRCSPMKGHSHVYWYRQLPEEGLKFMVYLQKENIIDESGMPKERFSAEFPKEGPSILRIQQVVRGDSAAYFCASSPRDFTDEQFFGPGTRLTVL.

J is TRBJ1-5 and V is TRBV5-4; 8 nucleotides align to TRBD1. CDR1 SGHNT and CDR2 YYREEE come from the germline V gene (reference sequence). V was pared by 4 bases and J by 3 bases, with 3 bases of the junction left unmatched. The length of the CDR3 is 14 residues. The CDR3 region has the DNA TGTGCCAGCAGCAAGGACAGGGACAATCAGCCCCAGCATTTT. Protein: CASSKDRDNQPQHF.

The chain recombines TRBV5-4 with TRBJ1-2; D gene uncertain. Germline V CDR1 and CDR2: SGHNT, YYREEE (reference sequence). V was clipped by 5 bases and J by 8 bases, with 10 bases between them. The CDR3 covers 11 residues. CDR3 region: CASSSVGGYTF. CDR3 nucleotides: TGTGCCAGCAGTTCGGTGGGCGGCTACACCTTC.

As to this clone: In the same sample, other DNA sequences code for this CDR3. This chain connects TRBV5-1 to TRBJ2-5; no firm D call. The CDR3 sequence is 14 residues long. Germline V CDR1 and CDR2: SGHRS, YFSETQ. Trimming pared 0 bases from V and 4 bases from J, leaving 10 bases between. The CDR3 loop reads CASSLAVVGETQYF. The DNA for the CDR3 is TGCGCCAGCAGCTTGGCCGTGGTGGGAGAGACCCAGTACTTC.

As for this clone: This same CDR3 is encoded by further DNA sequences in the sample. The chain has TRBV18 and TRBJ2-1; D not resolved. The CDR3 extends over 11 amino acids. V was clipped by 4 bases and J by 4 bases, with 2 bases between them. Germline CDR1 KGHSH, CDR2 LQKENI. The CDR3: CASSRYNEQFF. The CDR3 DNA sequence: TGTGCCAGCTCACGTTACAATGAGCAGTTCTTC.

V and J are TRBV11-2 and TRBJ2-1; 10 bases map to TRBD2. With V trimmed by 0 bases and J by 4 bases, 9 bases remained unmatched. The CDR3 length is 18 residues. Per germline, CDR1 SGHAT and CDR2 FQNNGV. The CDR3 nucleotides read TGTGCCAGCAGCTTAGAGCCCCATACTAGCGGGAAATACAATGAGCAGTTCTTC. This sequence encodes CASSLEPHTSGKYNEQFF.